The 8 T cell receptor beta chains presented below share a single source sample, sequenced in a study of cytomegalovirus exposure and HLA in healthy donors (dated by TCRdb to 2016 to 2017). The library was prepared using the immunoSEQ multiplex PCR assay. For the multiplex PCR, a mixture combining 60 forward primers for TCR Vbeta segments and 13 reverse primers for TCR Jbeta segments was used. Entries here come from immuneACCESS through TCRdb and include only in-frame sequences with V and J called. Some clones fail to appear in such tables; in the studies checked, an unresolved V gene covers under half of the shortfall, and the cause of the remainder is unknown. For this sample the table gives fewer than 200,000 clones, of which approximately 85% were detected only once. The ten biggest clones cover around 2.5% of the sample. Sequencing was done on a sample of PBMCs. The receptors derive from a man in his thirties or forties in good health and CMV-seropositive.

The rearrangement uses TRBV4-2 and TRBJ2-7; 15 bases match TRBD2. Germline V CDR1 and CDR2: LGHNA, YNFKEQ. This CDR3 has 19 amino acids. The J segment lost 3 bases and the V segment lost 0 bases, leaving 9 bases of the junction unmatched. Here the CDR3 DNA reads TGTGCCAGCAGCCAAGAAGGGACTAGCGGGAGGAGCGTGGGCTACGAGCAGTACTTC. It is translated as CASSQEGTSGRSVGYEQYF.

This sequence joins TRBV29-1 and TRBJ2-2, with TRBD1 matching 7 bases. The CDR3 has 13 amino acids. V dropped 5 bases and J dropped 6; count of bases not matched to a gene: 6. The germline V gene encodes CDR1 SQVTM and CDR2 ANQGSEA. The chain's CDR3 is CSVPQGPPGELFF. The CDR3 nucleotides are TGCAGCGTTCCACAGGGGCCCCCCGGGGAGCTGTTTTTT.

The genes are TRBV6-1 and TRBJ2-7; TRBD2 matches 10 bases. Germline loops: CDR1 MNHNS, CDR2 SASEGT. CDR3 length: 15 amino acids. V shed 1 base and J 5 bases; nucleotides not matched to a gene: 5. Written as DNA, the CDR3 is TGTGCCAGCAGTGAAGAGGCTAGCGGGAGCGACGAGCAGTACTTC. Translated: CASSEEASGSDEQYF.

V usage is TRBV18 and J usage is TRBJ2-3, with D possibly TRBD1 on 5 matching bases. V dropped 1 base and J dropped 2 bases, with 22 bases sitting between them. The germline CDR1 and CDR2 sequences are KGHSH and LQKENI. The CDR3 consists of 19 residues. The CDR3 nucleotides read TGTGCCAGCTCACCACTCGCCAAGGGGTCAACCACTTCCACAGATACGCAGTATTTT. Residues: CASSPLAKGSTTSTDTQYF.

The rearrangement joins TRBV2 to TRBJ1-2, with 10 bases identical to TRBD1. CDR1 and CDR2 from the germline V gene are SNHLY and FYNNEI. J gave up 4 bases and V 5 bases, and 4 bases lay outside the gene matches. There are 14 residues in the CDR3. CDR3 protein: CASSPTGGGYGYTF. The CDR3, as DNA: TGTGCCAGCAGTCCGACAGGGGGCGGCTATGGCTACACCTTC.

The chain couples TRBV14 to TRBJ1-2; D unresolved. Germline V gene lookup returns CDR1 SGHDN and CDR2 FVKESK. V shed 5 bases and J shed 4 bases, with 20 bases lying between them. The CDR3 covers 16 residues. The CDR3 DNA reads TGTGCCAGCAGCGAACGCTATCGGGATACAATCTATGGCTACACCTTC. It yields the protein CASSERYRDTIYGYTF.

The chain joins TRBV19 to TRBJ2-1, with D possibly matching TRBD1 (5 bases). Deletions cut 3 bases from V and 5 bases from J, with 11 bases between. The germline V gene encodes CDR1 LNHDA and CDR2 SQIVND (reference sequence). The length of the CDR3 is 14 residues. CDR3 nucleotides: TGTGCCAGTAGTATTTTAGGGGATCACAATGAGCAGTTCTTC. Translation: CASSILGDHNEQFF.

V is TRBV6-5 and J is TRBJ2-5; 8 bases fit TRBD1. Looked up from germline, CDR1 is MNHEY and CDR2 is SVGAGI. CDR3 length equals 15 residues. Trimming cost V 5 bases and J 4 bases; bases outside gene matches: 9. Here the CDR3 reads CASSPTGAHIETQYF. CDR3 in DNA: TGTGCCAGCAGTCCGACAGGGGCCCACATAGAGACCCAGTACTTC.